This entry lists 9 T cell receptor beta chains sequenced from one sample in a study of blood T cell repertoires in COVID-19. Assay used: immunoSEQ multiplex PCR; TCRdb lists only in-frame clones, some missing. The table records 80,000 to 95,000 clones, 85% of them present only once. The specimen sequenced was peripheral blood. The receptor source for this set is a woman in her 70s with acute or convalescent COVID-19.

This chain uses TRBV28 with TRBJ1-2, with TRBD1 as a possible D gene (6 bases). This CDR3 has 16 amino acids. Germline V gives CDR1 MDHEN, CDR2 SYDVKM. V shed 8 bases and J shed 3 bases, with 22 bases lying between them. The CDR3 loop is CASYQPGGGGYYGYTF. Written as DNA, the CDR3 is TGTGCCAGCTACCAGCCGGGGGGCGGCGGTTACTATGGCTACACCTTC.

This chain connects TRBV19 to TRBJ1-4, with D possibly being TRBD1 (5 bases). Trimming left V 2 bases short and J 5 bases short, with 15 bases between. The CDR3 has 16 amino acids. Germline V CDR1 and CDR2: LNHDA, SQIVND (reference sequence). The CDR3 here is CASSIRGRQPNEKLFF. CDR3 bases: TGTGCCAGTAGTATAAGAGGTAGACAGCCAAATGAAAAACTGTTTTTT.

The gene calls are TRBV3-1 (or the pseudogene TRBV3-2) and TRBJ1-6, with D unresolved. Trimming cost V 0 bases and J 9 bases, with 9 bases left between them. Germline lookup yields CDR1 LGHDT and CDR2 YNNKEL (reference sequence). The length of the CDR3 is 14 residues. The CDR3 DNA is TGTGCCAGCAGCCAAGAACGGGGTGGTTCACCCCTCCACTTT. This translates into CASSQERGGSPLHF.

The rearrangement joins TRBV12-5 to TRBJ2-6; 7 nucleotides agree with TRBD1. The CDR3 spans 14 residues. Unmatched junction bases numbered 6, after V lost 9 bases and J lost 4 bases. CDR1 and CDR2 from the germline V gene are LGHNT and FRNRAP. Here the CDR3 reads CASLTGVGANVLTF. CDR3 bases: TGTGCTAGCCTAACAGGGGTCGGGGCCAACGTCCTGACTTTC.

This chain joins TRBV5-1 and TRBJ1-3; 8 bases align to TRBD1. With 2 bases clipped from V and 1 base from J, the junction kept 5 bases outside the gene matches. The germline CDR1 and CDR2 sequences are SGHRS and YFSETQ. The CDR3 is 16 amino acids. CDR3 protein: CASSLGQGSSGNTIYF. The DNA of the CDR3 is TGCGCCAGCAGCTTAGGACAGGGTAGTTCTGGAAACACCATATATTTT. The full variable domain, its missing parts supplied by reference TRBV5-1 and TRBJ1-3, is KAGVTQTPRYLIKTRGQQVTLSCSPISGHRSVSWYQQTPGQGLQFLFEYFSETQRNKGNFPGRFSGRQFSNSRSEMNVSTLELGDSALYLCASSLGQGSSGNTIYFGEGSWLTVV.

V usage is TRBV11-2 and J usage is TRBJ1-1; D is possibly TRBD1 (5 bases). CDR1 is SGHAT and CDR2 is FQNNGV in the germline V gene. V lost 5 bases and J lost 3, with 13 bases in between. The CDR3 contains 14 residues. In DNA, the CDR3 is TGTGCCAGCAGCCCAGGGTCCCTTGACACTGAAGCTTTCTTT. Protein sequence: CASSPGSLDTEAFF.

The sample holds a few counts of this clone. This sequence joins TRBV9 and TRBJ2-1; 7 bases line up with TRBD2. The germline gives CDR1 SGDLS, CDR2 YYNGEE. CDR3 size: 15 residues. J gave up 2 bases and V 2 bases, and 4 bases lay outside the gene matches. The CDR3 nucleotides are TGTGCCAGCAGCGTCGGCAGCGGGGCCTACAATGAGCAGTTCTTC. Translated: CASSVGSGAYNEQFF. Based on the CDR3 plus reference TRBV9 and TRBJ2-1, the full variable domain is DSGVTQTPKHLITATGQRVTLRCSPRSGDLSVYWYQQSLDQGLQFLIQYYNGEERAKGNILERFSAQQFPDLHSELNLSSLELGDSALYFCASSVGSGAYNEQFFGPGTRLTVL.

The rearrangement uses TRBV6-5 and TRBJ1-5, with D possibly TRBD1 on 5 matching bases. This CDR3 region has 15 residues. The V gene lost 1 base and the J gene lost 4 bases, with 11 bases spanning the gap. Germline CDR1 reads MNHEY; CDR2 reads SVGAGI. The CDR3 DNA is TGTGCCAGCAGTTACTTACAGGATTCAAATCAGCCCCAGCATTTT. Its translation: CASSYLQDSNQPQHF.

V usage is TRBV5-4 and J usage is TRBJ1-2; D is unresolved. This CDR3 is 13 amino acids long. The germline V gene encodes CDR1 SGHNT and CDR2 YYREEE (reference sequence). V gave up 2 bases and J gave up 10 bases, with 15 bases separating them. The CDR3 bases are TGTGCCAGCAGCTTAGGAAGGGAGTCCTTCTACACCTTC. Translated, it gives CASSLGRESFYTF.